The 28 T cell receptor beta chains below all came from one sample that was sequenced in a study of T cells in Graves' hyperthyroidism and ophthalmopathy (dated by TCRdb to about 2019). The library was prepared using multiplex PCR. Sequencing took place on an Illumina HiSeq 2000. The TCR beta CDR3 regions were amplified from the RNA transcripts. The TCR CDR3 was subjected to a first round of RT-PCR using the HTBI primer set and the Qiagen OneStep RT-PCR kit. TCRdb's own reprocessing of the public reads used fastp at Q25 and MiXCR and kept productive beta chains. CDR3 protein sequences are deduplicated, and each keeps its most common genes and DNA. The sample has about 200,000 distinct CDR3 sequences on record, around 17% of them singletons. Around 52% of the sample is taken by the ten largest. The specimen was blood. All receptors come from a woman in her 50s with Graves' hyperthyroidism.

The rearrangement links TRBV27 to TRBJ1-1, with 10 positions matching TRBD1. V trimming: 6 bases; J trimming: 5 bases; junction bases outside the gene matches: 6. The CDR3 consists of 14 residues. Germline CDR1 MNHEY, CDR2 SMNVEV (reference sequence). DNA of the CDR3: TGTGCCAGCAGCGAGGACAGGGGGAAAACTGAAGCTTTCTTT. Amino acids: CASSEDRGKTEAFF.

Only a few counts were recorded for this clonotype. J is TRBJ2-1 and V is TRBV20-1; D is uncertain. Germline V gene data show CDR1 as DFQATT and CDR2 as SNEGSKA (reference sequence). Trimming removed 1 base from V and 5 bases from J, with 15 bases in between. The CDR3 loop spans 15 amino acids. Here the CDR3 reads CSARVWRPWDNEQFF. CDR3 nucleotide sequence: TGCAGTGCTAGAGTCTGGCGGCCCTGGGACAATGAGCAGTTCTTC.

The sample holds a few counts of this clonotype. The chain is built from TRBV9 and TRBJ2-5; TRBD2 matches at 10 bases. The germline gives CDR1 SGDLS, CDR2 YYNGEE. V trimming: 2 bases; J trimming: 5 bases; junction bases outside the gene matches: 6. The CDR3 spans 15 residues. In DNA form, the CDR3 reads TGTGCCAGCAGCGTGGCCAGCGGGAGGGCCGAGACCCAGTACTTC. Amino acid sequence: CASSVASGRAETQYF.

In its sample, this clonotype was seen a few times. The CDR3 DNA is TGTGCCAGCAGCTTCAGGGGGGGGAACACCGGGGAGCTGTTTTTT. Translating it yields CASSFRGGNTGELFF. The rearrangement joins TRBV6-1 to TRBJ2-2; D possibly uses TRBD1 or TRBD2 (7 bases each). This CDR3 is 15 amino acids long. Germline CDR1 MNHNS, CDR2 SASEGT. Trimming stripped 6 bases from V and 1 base from J, with 12 bases between.

This chain links TRBV27 with TRBJ2-7, with 9 bases fitting TRBD1. The CDR3 spans 13 residues. The V gene's germline CDR1 is MNHEY and CDR2 SMNVEV (reference sequence). V was pared by 10 bases and J by 5 bases, with 9 bases of the junction left unmatched. The CDR3 coding sequence is TGTGCCACTCTGGGGACAGGGATCCACGAGCAGTACTTC. Its translation is CATLGTGIHEQYF.

J is TRBJ2-3 and V is TRBV4-1; TRBD2 might be the D (6 bases). CDR1 is MGHRA and CDR2 is YSYEKL in the germline V gene. This CDR3 has 18 amino acids. Between the trimmed V and J ends, which lost 0 bases and 2 bases, there was a span of 18 bases. In DNA form, the CDR3 reads TGCGCCAGCAGCCAAGAGGAGGGGCGGGGACGGTACACAGATACGCAGTATTTT. Protein sequence: CASSQEEGRGRYTDTQYF.

Only a few counts were recorded for this clonotype. The rearrangement links TRBV19 to TRBJ2-7; TRBD1 agrees at 9 bases. Germline lookup yields CDR1 LNHDA and CDR2 SQIVND (reference sequence). V was clipped by 4 bases and J by 2 bases; unmatched bases: 9. The CDR3 consists of 16 residues. In DNA form, the CDR3 reads TGTGCCAGTAGTAAAAAACCGGGACAGGGAGCCTACGAGCAGTACTTC. It translates to CASSKKPGQGAYEQYF. The variable domain in full, completed from reference TRBV19 and TRBJ2-7, reads DGGITQSPKYLFRKEGQNVTLSCEQNLNHDAMYWYRQDPGQGLRLIYYSQIVNDFQKGDIAEGYSVSREKKESFPLTVTSAQKNPTAFYLCASSKKPGQGAYEQYFGPGTRLTVT.

In its sample, this clonotype was seen a few times. The chain recombines TRBV2 with TRBJ1-3, with 9 bases aligning to TRBD1. CDR1 and CDR2 (germline): SNHLY, FYNNEI. With V trimmed by 8 bases and J by 3 bases, 8 bases remained unmatched. The CDR3 is 15 amino acids. CDR3 in amino acids: CASGGQGLGGNTIYF. CDR3 nucleotide sequence: TGTGCCAGCGGGGGACAGGGTCTGGGTGGAAACACCATATATTTT.

This clonotype was observed at least ten times. This chain connects TRBV10-3 to TRBJ1-1; 9 nucleotides align to TRBD1. The germline V gene encodes CDR1 ENHRY and CDR2 SYGVKD. With V trimmed by 10 bases and J by 8 bases, 11 bases remained unmatched. This CDR3 has 13 amino acids. CDR3 nucleotides: TGTGCCAGCGGACAGGGGACGGATTTCGAAGCTTTCTTT. Protein sequence: CASGQGTDFEAFF.

This clonotype was picked up many times. The chain combines TRBV7-9 with TRBJ2-5, with 8 bases fitting TRBD2. The V gene's germline CDR1 is SEHNR and CDR2 FQNEAQ (reference sequence). The CDR3 covers 17 residues. Trimming took 5 bases from V and 2 from J; bases not matched to a gene: 13. In nucleotides, the CDR3 is TGTGCCAGCAGCCGCGAAGCCAGCGGGAGATTTCAAGAGACCCAGTACTTC. This gives the protein CASSREASGRFQETQYF.

This clonotype was detected a few times. The J gene is TRBJ2-7, the V gene TRBV10-3; 8 bases are a match to TRBD1. The CDR3 runs 14 residues. V lost 3 bases and J lost 6; bases outside the gene matches: 7. Germline V lookup: CDR1 ENHRY, CDR2 SYGVKD. The CDR3 here is CAISETGTGSEQYF. DNA of the CDR3: TGTGCCATCAGTGAAACCGGGACAGGCAGCGAGCAGTACTTC.

This clonotype was detected ten times or more. V and J are TRBV27 and TRBJ2-7, with a tentative D call TRBD2 (5 bases). V dropped 3 bases and J dropped 7 bases, with 16 bases sitting between them. This CDR3 is built from 14 residues. Germline values: CDR1 MNHEY, CDR2 SMNVEV (reference sequence). The CDR3, as DNA: TGTGCCAGCAGTTTCCGGGAAACGATGGGGGAGCAGTACTTC. Translated, it gives CASSFRETMGEQYF.

This clonotype has only one observation. The chain recombines TRBV20-1 with TRBJ2-7, with D perhaps TRBD2 (5 bases). The J call may be incorrect, as the DNA end agrees better with TRBJ2-1. The CDR3 has 14 amino acids. CDR1 is DFQATT and CDR2 is SNEGSKA in the germline V gene (reference sequence). In nucleotides, the CDR3 is TGCAATGCCTCAGTGGCTGACGGGATCTACGAGCAGTTCTTC. Amino acids: CNASVADGIYEQFF.

V gene TRBV6-1 combines with J gene TRBJ1-5; 7 bases line up with TRBD1. Germline V gene sequence: CDR1 MNHNS, CDR2 SASEGT. Trimming at V came to 4 bases and at J to 6 bases, leaving 6 bases not matched to a gene. This CDR3 comprises 14 residues. The DNA for the CDR3 is TGTGCCAGCAGTGCCGACAGGGTAGCTCAGCCCCAGCATTTT. Translation gives CASSADRVAQPQHF.

This clonotype was recorded many times. J is TRBJ1-2 and V is TRBV11-2; D unclear. Germline V lookup: CDR1 SGHAT, CDR2 FQNNGV. This CDR3 is built from 13 residues. V was cut by 2 bases and J by 7 bases, with 11 bases left in between. CDR3: CASSLWQGSGYTF. CDR3 DNA sequence: TGTGCCAGCAGCTTATGGCAAGGGTCTGGCTACACCTTC.

This clonotype was detected ten times or more. This chain joins TRBV28 and TRBJ1-2, with TRBD1 as a possible D gene (5 bases). This CDR3 is 12 amino acids long. The V end was cut by 6 bases, the J end by 5 bases, with 10 bases between. Germline-derived CDR1 and CDR2 are MDHEN and SYDVKM. CDR3 sequence (DNA): TGTGCCAGCAGCCCCCGACAGTATGGCTACACCTTC. It codes for CASSPRQYGYTF.

This chain joins TRBV20-1 and TRBJ2-1; D gene uncertain. The CDR3 is 11 amino acids. The V and J ends lost 5 bases and 6 bases respectively, with 8 bases between them. CDR1 and CDR2 (germline): DFQATT, SNEGSKA (reference sequence). CDR3 amino acids: CSADSTNEQFF. Here the CDR3 DNA reads TGCAGTGCTGATTCCACCAATGAGCAGTTCTTC.

This chain connects TRBV7-2 to TRBJ1-2; TRBD1 might be the D (6 bases). V was clipped by 5 bases and J by 7 bases, with 23 bases between them. Germline CDR1 SGHTA, CDR2 FQGNSA. This CDR3 spans 16 amino acids. The CDR3 loop reads CASSAVAGTRSAGYTF. The CDR3 DNA follows: TGTGCCAGCAGCGCCGTTGCCGGGACACGATCCGCTGGCTACACCTTC.

In the case of this clonotype: This may arise from a read error, as a much more abundant clone is one base away. V usage is TRBV6-1 and J usage is TRBJ2-5; 8 bases fit TRBD1. The CDR3 length is 14 residues. Germline loops: CDR1 MNHNS, CDR2 SASEGT. J was trimmed by 7 bases and V by 6 bases; bases with no gene match: 10. This CDR3 reads CASRPTGVGGTQYF. The CDR3 nucleotides read TGTGCCAGCAGACCGACAGGGGTTGGAGGGACCCAGTACTTC.

This clonotype occurred a few times. The rearrangement links TRBV11-3 to TRBJ2-5, with TRBD2 matching over 9 bases. This CDR3 has 16 amino acids. The V gene end was trimmed by 5 bases and the J gene end by 2 bases; junction bases not matched to a gene: 9. Germline loops: CDR1 SGHNT, CDR2 YENEEA. The CDR3 sequence is CASSPRSGSFQETQYF. CDR3 nucleotides: TGTGCCAGCAGCCCACGTAGCGGGAGCTTTCAAGAGACCCAGTACTTC.

This clonotype was counted a few times. The rearrangement joins TRBV6-1 to TRBJ1-2; 7 bases agree with TRBD1. Germline CDR1 and CDR2: MNHNS and SASEGT. V lost 2 bases, J lost 6 bases, and 12 bases stayed unmatched. The CDR3 is made up of 16 amino acids. CDR3 DNA: TGTGCCAGCAGTGAATTTGGAGAGGGGGCGATCGATGGCTACACCTTC. It specifies CASSEFGEGAIDGYTF.

This chain uses TRBV29-1 with TRBJ1-3; unclear D gene. This CDR3 comprises 15 residues. Deletions cut 2 bases from V and 2 bases from J, with 13 bases between. Germline assignment: CDR1 SQVTM and CDR2 ANQGSEA. For the CDR3, the DNA is TGCAGCGTTGAATCGGTGGACTTAACTGGAAACACCATATATTTT. It is translated as CSVESVDLTGNTIYF.

There are a few counts of this clonotype. The chain uses TRBV18 and TRBJ1-5, with D possibly being TRBD1 (6 bases). With 3 bases removed from V and 7 bases from J, the gap between germline ends came to 19 bases. Per germline, CDR1 KGHSH and CDR2 LQKENI. The CDR3 is 16 residues long. The CDR3 loop is CASSPPSQGLLQPQHF. CDR3 nucleotides: TGTGCCAGCTCACCGCCCTCACAGGGTTTATTACAGCCCCAGCATTTT.

This clonotype was seen more than once but under ten times. V gene TRBV20-1 combines with J gene TRBJ2-2; TRBD2 is a possible D gene (6 bases). Deletions cut 4 bases from V and 1 base from J, with 19 bases between. This CDR3 region has 17 residues. Germline V lookup: CDR1 DFQATT, CDR2 SNEGSKA (reference sequence). CDR3 amino acids: CSATSFAGSRNTGELFF. CDR3 sequence (DNA): TGCAGTGCTACGTCTTTCGCGGGATCAAGGAACACCGGGGAGCTGTTTTTT.

The table lists this clonotype with many counts. V usage is TRBV6-1 and J usage is TRBJ2-7; TRBD1 matches at 8 bases. CDR3 length: 13 amino acids. J was trimmed by 1 base and V by 8 bases; bases with no gene match: 4. In germline, CDR1 is MNHNS, CDR2 SASEGT. The CDR3 nucleotides are TGTGCCAGCGGGGACAGGTCATCCTACGAGCAGTACTTC. Residues: CASGDRSSYEQYF.

The rearrangement links TRBV9 to TRBJ2-5; 10 bases are shared with TRBD1. V trimming: 0 bases; J trimming: 5 bases; junction bases outside the gene matches: 4. The CDR3 has 15 residues. Per the germline V gene, CDR1 is SGDLS and CDR2 is YYNGEE. The CDR3 region has the DNA TGTGCCAGCAGCGTAGTGGGACAGGGGAGGGAGACCCAGTACTTC. This translates into CASSVVGQGRETQYF.

The chain is built from TRBV7-2 and TRBJ1-3; 11 bases agree with TRBD1. The CDR3 spans 16 residues. Germline values: CDR1 SGHTA, CDR2 FQGNSA. J lost 5 bases, V lost 5 bases, and 8 bases had no gene match. CDR3 sequence reads: CASSASGTGGRNTIYF. In DNA, the CDR3 is TGTGCCAGCAGCGCCTCCGGGACAGGGGGAAGAAACACCATATATTTT.

There are a few counts of this clonotype. The chain joins TRBV5-1 to TRBJ1-2, with D perhaps matching TRBD1 (6 bases). V was cut by 4 bases and J by 4 bases, with 11 bases left in between. The CDR3 length is 13 residues. The germline V gene encodes CDR1 SGHRS and CDR2 YFSETQ. Here the CDR3 DNA reads TGCGCCAGCAGCCAGGGACAAATCTATGGCTACACCTTC. Translation gives CASSQGQIYGYTF.